This entry is about one T cell receptor beta chain. Antigen unknown. The data were obtained in a study of T cell repertoires in aging, cancer and after chemotherapy. In the study overall: Donor ages fell into six groups from 30 or younger up to 70 or older.

A mixed TRB-A/B primer pool amplified rearranged TRB by multiplex touch-down PCR. TCRdb independently ran MiXCR on the multiplex PCR reads; one entry per CDR3 protein. The sample lists 7,300 or so distinct CDR3 sequences, 35% to 45% occurring once. This CDR3 is built from 16 residues. The J segment lost 6 bases and the V segment lost 4 bases, leaving 11 bases of the junction unmatched. Germline lookup yields CDR1 SGHDT and CDR2 YYEEEE. Study-level results: Untreated cancer patients had significantly lower blood TCR diversity than age-matched healthy donors.

Amplification of TCR beta used genomic DNA extracted from peripheral blood. The receptor's source is a human donor in good health. The chain links TRBV5-6 to TRBJ2-7; 12 bases align to TRBD2. Sequencing was performed on blood. In nucleotides, the CDR3 is TGTGCCAGCAGCAGCGGACTAGCGGGGCCCGCCTCCGAGCAGTACTTC. This codes for CASSSGLAGPASEQYF. The variable domain in full, with the rest retrieved from reference TRBV5-6 and TRBJ2-7, is DAGVTQSPTHLIKTRGQQVTLRCSPKSGHDTVSWYQQALGQGPQFIFQYYEEEERQRGNFPDRFSGHQFPNYSSELNVNALLLGDSALYLCASSSGLAGPASEQYFGPGTRLTVT.